This T cell receptor (beta chain) is from a study of CD8+ T cells in alopecia areata. Background on the study: Tofacitinib administration to treated patients was oral, at 5 to 10 mg twice daily. Tofacitinib exposure lasted 6 to 18 months, followed by 6 months off drug.

The treatment was: oral pan-JAK inhibitor, 5-10 mg twice daily. Researchers gathered lesional scalp punch biopsies and peripheral blood from patients with alopecia areata. Extraction of RNA preceded its reverse transcription into cDNA, which served as the sequencing template. The protocol was immunoSEQ multiplex PCR, while the TCRdb copy is restricted to in-frame clones and leaves out a portion. The table lists 130,000 or so clones, around 87% of them singletons, with 13% in the top ten. This clone was counted a single time. CDR3 length: 15 residues. Germline loops: CDR1 GTSNPN, CDR2 SVGIG (reference sequence). The trim removed 2 bases at V and 3 bases at J, leaving 6 bases unmatched.

The sequencing here drew on CD8+ T cells sorted from blood, taken at week 4, from a patient treated with tofacitinib. The chain employs TRBV30 and TRBJ2-1; 8 nucleotides agree with TRBD1. The clonotype comes from a human donor with alopecia areata. DNA of the CDR3: TGTGCCTGGAGTTACGGACAGGGTGACTACAATGAGCAGTTCTTC. This sequence encodes CAWSYGQGDYNEQFF.